The clone carrying this T cell receptor (beta chain) was seen many times. Its antigen remains unknown. With a much larger clone just one base away, this may be a read error. These data come from a study of T cells in Graves' hyperthyroidism and ophthalmopathy. With 5 bases clipped from V and 5 bases from J, the junction kept 3 bases outside the gene matches. CDR3 size: 13 residues. If no ophthalmopathy progression occurred within 18 months, Graves' hyperthyroidism was stable. Authors of the study amplified TCR beta CDR3 regions from RNA transcripts. First-round RT-PCR of the TCR CDR3 relied on the HTBI primer set. One entry per CDR3 protein results from TCRdb running MiXCR on the multiplex PCR reads. The sample holds roughly 700,000 distinct CDR3 sequences; approximately 40% are singletons and the top ten take about a third. Study-level findings and limits: Patients with ophthalmopathy were separated from those with stable hyperthyroidism by a 13 V-J model.

This sequence was found in a woman aged 40 to 50 with Graves' hyperthyroidism. The V gene is TRBV12-3 or TRBV12-4, the J gene TRBJ1-5, with 7 bases aligning to TRBD1. The material sequenced was blood. This CDR3 is CASSGQADQPQHF. CDR3 nucleotide sequence: TGTGCCAGCAGTGGACAGGCCGATCAGCCCCAGCATTTT.